The next 5 T cell receptor beta chains were all read from a single sample in a study of blood T cells in healthy people across ages. A second roughly 7 to 12 cycle PCR used barcoded and J-beta primers. TCRdb redid the calling of the 5' RACE reads with MiXCR, one entry per CDR3 protein. The sample lists 650,000 to 700,000 distinct CDR3 sequences, about a third occurring once. Material for sequencing was blood. These receptors all come from a woman aged 80 or over in good health.

Notes on this clonotype: This sequence may be a read error, since a much larger clone differs from it by one base. The rearrangement joins TRBV6-5 to TRBJ1-2; D not certain. V gave up 11 bases and J gave up 7 bases, with 17 bases separating them. Germline CDR1 is MNHEY and CDR2 is SVGAGI. CDR3 length equals 12 residues. DNA for the CDR3: TGTGCCGTTTTTTTGGGAATCTGTGGCTACACCTTC. It is translated as CAVFLGICGYTF.

Many counts were recorded for this clonotype. This chain joins TRBV4-1 and TRBJ1-6; D not resolved. The CDR3 sequence is 14 residues long. Trimming removed 0 bases from V and 10 bases from J, with 10 bases in between. Germline CDR1 and CDR2: MGHRA and YSYEKL. This CDR3 is CASSQDETGSPLHF. The DNA for the CDR3 is TGCGCCAGCAGCCAAGATGAGACCGGATCACCCCTCCACTTT.

This clonotype was recorded many times. The chain combines TRBV3-1 with TRBJ2-7, with 12 positions matching TRBD2. Per germline, CDR1 LGHDT and CDR2 YNNKEL (reference sequence). The CDR3 covers 16 residues. V dropped 0 bases and J dropped 7; count of bases not matched to a gene: 7. DNA for the CDR3: TGTGCCAGCAGCCAAGATTGGACTAGCGGGGTTCGGGAGCAGTACTTC. Encoded protein: CASSQDWTSGVREQYF.

As concerns this clonotype: This CDR3 is missing its conserved last phenylalanine or tryptophan, likely due to a read error. The DNA is omitted, as the CDR3 cannot be located on it reliably, and the CDR3 follows TCRdb's listing. This chain links TRBV7-9 with TRBJ2-1; TRBD1, the table's D call, lacks a check against the DNA. Including both end residues, the CDR3 is 18 amino acids long. CDR1 is SEHNR and CDR2 is FQNEAQ in the germline V gene (reference sequence). The CDR3 reads CASSAPMGKGSGHNEQFI.

With regard to this clonotype: A much larger clone sits a single nucleotide away, making a read error possible. The genes are TRBV10-3 and TRBJ1-2; TRBD1 aligns across 9 bases. Germline V gene sequence: CDR1 ENHRY, CDR2 SYGVKD. This CDR3 is built from 17 residues. CDR3 in amino acids: CAISDPPAGTGNYGCTF. The CDR3 DNA sequence: TGTGCCATCAGTGATCCCCCGGCCGGGACAGGGAACTATGGCTGCACCTTC.